The entry below gives a single T cell receptor beta chain sequence along with its context. It lacks a known antigen. Base quality data are lacking; no much larger clone is found one base away. The time point label, read with the paper, signifies: about 28 days (+/-7) after the second vaccine dose. AZD1222 recipients with second doses at about 4 weeks or about 12 weeks were pooled, because spike-specific TCR depth and breadth did not differ between schedules. Vaccinee samples came from UK trials COV001 and COV002, including a single-blind randomized controlled phase 2/3 trial of AZD1222 (ChAdOx1 nCoV-19) in healthy adults. For TCRbeta chain sequencing, PBMC samples were collected from trial participants at day 0 and at day 28 after the second dose. The data belong to a study of T cell responses to AZD1222 COVID-19 vaccine (dated by TCRdb to about 2021). General notes on the study: A total of just over 230 trial participants underwent TCR sequencing, of whom about 200 had received two doses of AZD1222 and about 25 had received two doses of the MenACWY control vaccine. Trial participants were enrolled by age into 18-55, 56-69 and 70-plus year subgroups, with roughly 160, 29 and 62 TCR-sequenced participants respectively. The full study reports these points: Epitopes outside the regions mutated in the B.1.351 and B.1.1.7 variants were reportedly recognized by nearly half of the unique spike-specific TCRs. Because no day 14 peak-response samples were available, repertoires were characterized only after the peak T cell response. The vaccine-associated CD4 TCRs covered the entire spike protein, and the dominant responses fell in regions 160-218 and 743-854. Participants were mostly white British, with more females than males. The authors suggested clonal diversity may have been underestimated. After two AZD1222 doses, spike-specific TCR breadth and depth were significantly higher than at day 0 and than in MenACWY recipients. The 56-69-year group was small, and its depth increase did not reach significance, likely because of low power. Conclusions about previously exposed vaccinees are limited because only a handful of AZD1222 recipients were SARS-CoV-2 seropositive at baseline.

Via the germline V gene (reference sequence), CDR1 is LNHDA and CDR2 SQIVND. The CDR3 runs 13 amino acids, cysteine and phenylalanine included. Only the CDR3 part of the read is kept: 39 bases, read in frame from the first base. The germline V end is reduced by 8 bases and the J end by 8 bases; junction bases left unmatched: 9. The CDR3 regions of human TCRbeta chains were analyzed by immunosequencing. The paper's data handling went like this. Repertoire TCRs were checked for matches against a reference library of SARS-CoV-2-specific TCRs that had been generated using the MIRA antigen-specificity platform. Breadth was defined as the fraction of unique TCRs that were SARS-CoV-2-associated, and depth was defined as the fraction of total T cells that were SARS-CoV-2-associated. Using the MIRA data, every spike-specific TCR was mapped to the spike region that the TCR reacted to and assigned to either a CD4 or a CD8 class. Log10-transformed breadth and depth values were compared by one-way ANOVA with Sidak's multiple comparisons tests. TCRdb mirrors the immuneACCESS table, restricted to in-frame sequences. Some clones are absent from its copies; in checked studies, under half trace to an unresolved V gene, and the reason for the others is unknown. V, J and clone size derive from that table, while D and trimming were established from the DNA sequence. The sample data list some 130,000 clones, and 75% to 95% of these were observed just once. The ten largest clones add up to 1.9% of the sample.

This clonotype was sampled from an adult who received the AZD1222 COVID-19 vaccine. The chain is assembled from TRBV19 and TRBJ1-2; 9 nucleotides in the junction match TRBD1. Sequenced material: peripheral blood, taken 28 days after the second AZD1222 dose. Here is the DNA: TGTGCCAGTCAACAGGGGGCCGGGGACGGCTACACCTTC. Its protein reads: CASQQGAGDGYTF.